These T cell receptor beta chains were read from a single sample in a study of blood T cell repertoires in COVID-19. Assay: immunoSEQ multiplex PCR; the TCRdb copy retains only in-frame clones and omits some. The table shows under 300,000 clones, with approximately 84% occurring only once. The specimen was peripheral blood. Source of these receptors: a man aged 50-60 years with acute or convalescent COVID-19. The conserved cysteine and the conserved F or W are not part of the CDR3 here.

j_call v_call cdr3_aa
TRBJ1-1 TRBV9 ASSVQDTNTEAF
TRBJ2-2 TRBV3-1/TRBV3-2 ASRSLAGRYTGELF
TRBJ2-2 TRBV25-1 ASSGQAGTGELF
TRBJ2-3 TRBV11-2 ASSPGQGGVDTQY
TRBJ1-1 TRBV21-1 ASSIDSDDTEAF
TRBJ2-1 TRBV10-2 ASGSFTSGSNNEQF
TRBJ2-1 TRBV19 ASRATDINEQF
TRBJ1-3 TRBV6-5 ASGQGVSGNTIY
TRBJ2-3 TRBV6-1 ASSDRQGKSDTQY
TRBJ1-6 TRBV28 ASEDRGSPLH
TRBJ1-4 TRBV19 ASSVTGATNEKLF
TRBJ2-7 TRBV27 ASSSTSAAYEQY
TRBJ2-5 TRBV11-2 ASSLSRDREGGKTQY
TRBJ2-7 TRBV5-5 ASSLEAGLSYEQY
TRBJ1-2 TRBV19 AFPLRRDSYGYT
TRBJ2-5 TRBV21-1 ASSKDTGQPRETQY
TRBJ2-1 TRBV7-3 ASSFAAGGSNEQF
TRBJ2-1 TRBV7-3 ASSTSGRRTGYNEQF
TRBJ1-1 TRBV30 AWRGQGLRAEAF
TRBJ1-2 TRBV28 ASSLGSAGKTS
TRBJ2-7 TRBV18 ASSPQGVSYEQY
TRBJ2-7 TRBV6-5 ASSRPGSDYEQY
TRBJ1-1 TRBV27 ASRARDRPNTEAF
TRBJ2-3 TRBV3-1/TRBV3-2 ASSQARADTQY
TRBJ2-2 TRBV5-1 ASSPSPTGGPGELF
TRBJ1-2 TRBV19 ASRRDRGYGYT
TRBJ2-7 TRBV6-2/TRBV6-3 ASSSPSSYEQY
TRBJ1-2 TRBV29-1 SVSGGPDYGYT
TRBJ1-6 TRBV12-3/TRBV12-4 ASSRQVDSPLH
TRBJ2-3 TRBV5-4 ASRPGTSSSTDTQY
TRBJ2-5 TRBV27 ASSLYFPPPPMYQETQY
TRBJ1-1 TRBV5-4 ASSFAGGEAF
TRBJ2-1 TRBV4-1 ASSQDPSGSTKNEQF
TRBJ2-7 TRBV15 ATSMRTGAYEQY
TRBJ1-5 TRBV10-3 AISEISGTLNQPQH
TRBJ1-3 TRBV6-2/TRBV6-3 ASSYSLGDRVAGNTIY
TRBJ1-4 TRBV6-5 ASSIQGASEKLF
TRBJ1-2 TRBV7-2 ASSLQPSPSLEGYT
TRBJ1-3 TRBV7-3 ASSSSGTGGGNTIY
TRBJ2-3 TRBV14 ASSQRGTDTQY
TRBJ2-3 TRBV11-3 ASSPDRADTQY
TRBJ1-1 TRBV6-5 ASRRDRMNTEAF
TRBJ1-5 TRBV19 ASSIQPGQGLNQPQH
TRBJ2-5 TRBV21-1 ASRRRHLRTSHLKTQY
TRBJ1-1 TRBV27 ASSGQEHTEAF